This TCR beta chain was captured in a study of blood T cell repertoires in COVID-19. The repertoire was sequenced with immunoSEQ multiplex PCR; TCRdb's copy has only in-frame clones and lacks some. The sample contains some 45,000 clones, roughly 86% of which appear only once. The length of the CDR3 is 15 residues. V was shortened by 0 bases and J by 1 base, with 9 bases between the two germline ends. Germline V gene lookup returns CDR1 MNHEY and CDR2 SVGAGI. The TCR comes from a human donor in a cohort sampled during active COVID-19. The chain links TRBV6-5 to TRBJ1-2; D gene uncertain. Material: peripheral blood. The CDR3 is CASSYSTGINYGYTF. The DNA of the CDR3 is TGTGCCAGCAGTTACTCGACGGGTATTAACTATGGCTACACCTTC.